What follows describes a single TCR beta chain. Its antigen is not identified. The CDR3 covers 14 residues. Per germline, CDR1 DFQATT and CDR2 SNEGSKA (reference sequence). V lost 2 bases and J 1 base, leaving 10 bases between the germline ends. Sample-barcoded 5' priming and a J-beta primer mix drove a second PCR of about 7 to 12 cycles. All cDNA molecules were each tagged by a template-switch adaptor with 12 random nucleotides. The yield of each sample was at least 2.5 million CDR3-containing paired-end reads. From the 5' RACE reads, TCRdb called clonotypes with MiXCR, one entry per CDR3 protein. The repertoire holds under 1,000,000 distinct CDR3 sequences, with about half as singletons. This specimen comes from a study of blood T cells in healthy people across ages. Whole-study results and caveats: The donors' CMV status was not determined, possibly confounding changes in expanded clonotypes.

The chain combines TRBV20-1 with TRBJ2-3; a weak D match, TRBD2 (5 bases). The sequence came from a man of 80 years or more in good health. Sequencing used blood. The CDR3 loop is CSARLALGTDTQYF. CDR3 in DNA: TGCAGTGCTAGACTAGCTCTTGGCACAGATACGCAGTATTTT.